This TCR beta chain was identified during a study of T cells in Graves' hyperthyroidism and ophthalmopathy. Study findings and constraints: Model-based prediction identified ophthalmopathy a median around 6.7 months prior to its onset.

This clonotype was recorded at least ten times. What it recognizes is unknown. RNA transcripts served as the template for amplifying TCR beta CDR3 regions. The TCR CDR3 was amplified in a first-round RT-PCR using the HTBI primer set. TCRdb passed the multiplex PCR reads through MiXCR, listing each CDR3 protein once. The sample contains about 250,000 distinct CDR3 sequences, roughly 22% of which appear only once. The CDR3 length is 19 residues. Germline V gene sequence: CDR1 MNHEY, CDR2 SMNVEV (reference sequence). Trimming pared 8 bases from V and 0 bases from J, leaving 28 bases between. Researchers barred patients who had uncontrolled infection, other autoimmune disease, pregnancy or lactation. Each diagnosis drew on symptoms, thyroxine, TRAb, thyroid ultrasound and orbital computed tomography findings.

Sequencing was carried out using blood. The J gene is TRBJ1-1, the V gene TRBV27; D gene ambiguous. This TCR came from a young man with Graves' ophthalmopathy. For the CDR3, the DNA is TGTGCCAGCGCCCCACGACGTAACTTGCTTCAGACCCTGAACACTGAAGCTTTCTTT. Its translation is CASAPRRNLLQTLNTEAFF.